The clone carrying this TCR beta chain was seen repeatedly, ten times or more. The antigen is unknown. From the 5' RACE reads, TCRdb called clonotypes with MiXCR, one entry per CDR3 protein. The profile shows approximately 37,000 distinct CDR3 sequences, under 4% of them singletons. This CDR3 has 13 amino acids. Germline V lookup: CDR1 DFQATT, CDR2 SNEGSKA (reference sequence). The V segment lost 6 bases and the J segment 4 bases; nucleotides outside the gene matches: 2. Documented time point: longitudinal time-point 1 (baseline). The data were obtained in a study of neurological immune-mediated disorders. Study conclusions and caveats: The absence of any CDR3 amino acid sequence shared by expanded clones across subjects suggests that repertoires were private in all groups.

The sequencing sample was made of PBMCs. The chain joins TRBV20-1 to TRBJ2-1, with TRBD2 matching 11 bases. The source of this sequence is an older woman with multiple sclerosis. CDR3: CSALAGGYNEQFF. The CDR3 DNA reads as TGCAGTGCCCTAGCGGGGGGTTACAATGAGCAGTTCTTC.